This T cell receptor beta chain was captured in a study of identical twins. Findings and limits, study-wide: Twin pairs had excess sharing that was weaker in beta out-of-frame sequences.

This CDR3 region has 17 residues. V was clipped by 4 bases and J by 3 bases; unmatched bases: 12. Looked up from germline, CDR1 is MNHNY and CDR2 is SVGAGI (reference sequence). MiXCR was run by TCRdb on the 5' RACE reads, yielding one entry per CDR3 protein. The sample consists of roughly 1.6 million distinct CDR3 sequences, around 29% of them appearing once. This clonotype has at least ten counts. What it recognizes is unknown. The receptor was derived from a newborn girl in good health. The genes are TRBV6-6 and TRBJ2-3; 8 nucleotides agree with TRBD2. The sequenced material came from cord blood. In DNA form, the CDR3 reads TGTGCCAGCAGTTCTTCAATGGGACTAGACGAGACAGATACGCAGTATTTT. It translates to CASSSSMGLDETDTQYF.